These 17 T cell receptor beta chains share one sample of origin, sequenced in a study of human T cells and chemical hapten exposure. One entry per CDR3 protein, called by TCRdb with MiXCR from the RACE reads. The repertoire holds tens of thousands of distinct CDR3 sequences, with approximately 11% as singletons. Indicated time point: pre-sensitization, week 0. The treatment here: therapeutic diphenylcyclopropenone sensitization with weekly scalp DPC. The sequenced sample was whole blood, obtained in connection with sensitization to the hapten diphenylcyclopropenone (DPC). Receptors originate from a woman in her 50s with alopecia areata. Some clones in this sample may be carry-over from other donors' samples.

CDR3 sequence: CASSVGVTQYF. CDR3 DNA: TGTGCCAGCAGCGTAGGGGTAACGCAGTATTTT. This rearrangement joins TRBV5-6 to TRBJ2-3; possible D gene TRBD1, 5 bases. The V end was cut by 4 bases, the J end by 9 bases, with 9 bases between. The CDR3 is 11 residues long. Germline CDR1 SGHDT, CDR2 YYEEEE.

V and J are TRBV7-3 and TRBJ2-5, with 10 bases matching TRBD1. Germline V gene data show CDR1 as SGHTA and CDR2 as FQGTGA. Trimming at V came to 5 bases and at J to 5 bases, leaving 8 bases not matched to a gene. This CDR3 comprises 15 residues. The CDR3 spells CASSPNGQGGETQYF. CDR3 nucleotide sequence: TGTGCCAGCAGCCCCAACGGACAGGGGGGCGAGACCCAGTACTTC.

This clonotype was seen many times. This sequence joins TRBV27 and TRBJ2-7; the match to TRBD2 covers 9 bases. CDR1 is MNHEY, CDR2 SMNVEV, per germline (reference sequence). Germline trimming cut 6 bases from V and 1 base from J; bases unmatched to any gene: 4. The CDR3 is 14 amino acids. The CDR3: CASRLAGPSYEQYF. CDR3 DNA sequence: TGTGCCAGCAGACTAGCGGGCCCGTCCTACGAGCAGTACTTC.

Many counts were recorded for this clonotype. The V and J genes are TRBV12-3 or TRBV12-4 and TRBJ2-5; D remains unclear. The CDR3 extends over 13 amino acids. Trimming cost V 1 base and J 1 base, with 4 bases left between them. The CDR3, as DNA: TGTGCCAGCAGTTTAGGGATCCAAGAGACCCAGTACTTC. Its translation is CASSLGIQETQYF.

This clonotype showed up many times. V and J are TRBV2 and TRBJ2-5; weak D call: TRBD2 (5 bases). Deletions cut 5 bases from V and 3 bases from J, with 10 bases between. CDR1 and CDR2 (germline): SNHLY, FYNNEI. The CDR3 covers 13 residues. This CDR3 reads CASSLEGEETQYF. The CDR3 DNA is TGTGCCAGCAGTTTAGAGGGCGAAGAGACCCAGTACTTC.

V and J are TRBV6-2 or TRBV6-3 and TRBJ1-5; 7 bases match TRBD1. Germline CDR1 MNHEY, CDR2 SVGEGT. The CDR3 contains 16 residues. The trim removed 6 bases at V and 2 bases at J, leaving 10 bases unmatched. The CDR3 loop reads CASRGEGQVGNQPQHF. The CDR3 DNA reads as TGTGCCAGCAGGGGGGAAGGACAGGTAGGCAATCAGCCCCAGCATTTT.

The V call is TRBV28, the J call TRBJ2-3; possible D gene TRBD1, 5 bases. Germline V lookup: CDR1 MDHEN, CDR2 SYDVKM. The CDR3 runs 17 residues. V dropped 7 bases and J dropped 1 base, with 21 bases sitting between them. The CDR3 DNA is TGTGCCAGCACACCCAGTGGGGCCAAAGAGGGCACAGATACGCAGTATTTT. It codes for CASTPSGAKEGTDTQYF.

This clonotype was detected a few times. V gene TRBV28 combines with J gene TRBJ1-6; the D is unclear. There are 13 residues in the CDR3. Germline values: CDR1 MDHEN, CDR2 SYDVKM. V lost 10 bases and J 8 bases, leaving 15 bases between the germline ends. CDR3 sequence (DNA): TGTGCCACCCGGACCCCCCAGGATTCACCCCTCCACTTT. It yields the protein CATRTPQDSPLHF.

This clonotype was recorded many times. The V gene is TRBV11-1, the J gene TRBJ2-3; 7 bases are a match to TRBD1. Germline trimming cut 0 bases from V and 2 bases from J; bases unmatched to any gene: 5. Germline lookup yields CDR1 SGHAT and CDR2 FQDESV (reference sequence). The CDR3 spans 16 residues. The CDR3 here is CASSLADRAHTDTQYF. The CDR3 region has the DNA TGTGCCAGCAGCTTAGCCGACAGGGCCCACACAGATACGCAGTATTTT. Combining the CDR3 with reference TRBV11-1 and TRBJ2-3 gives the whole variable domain EAEVAQSPRYKITEKSQAVAFWCDPISGHATLYWYRQILGQGPELLVQFQDESVVDDSQLPKDRFSAERLKGVDSTLKIQPAELGDSAMYLCASSLADRAHTDTQYFGPGTRLTVL.

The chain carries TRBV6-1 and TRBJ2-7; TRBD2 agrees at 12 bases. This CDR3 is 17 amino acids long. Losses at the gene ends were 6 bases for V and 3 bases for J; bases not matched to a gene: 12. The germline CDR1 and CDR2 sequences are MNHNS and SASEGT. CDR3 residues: CASSPTSGRTTYYEQYF. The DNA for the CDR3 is TGTGCCAGCAGCCCAACTAGCGGGAGGACCACTTACTACGAGCAGTACTTC.

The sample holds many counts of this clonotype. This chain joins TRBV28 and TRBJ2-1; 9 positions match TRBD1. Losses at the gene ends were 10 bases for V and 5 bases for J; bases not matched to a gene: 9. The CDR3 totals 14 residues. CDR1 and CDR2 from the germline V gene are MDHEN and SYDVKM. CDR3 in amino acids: CAIEDRDRDNEQFF. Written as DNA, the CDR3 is TGTGCCATAGAGGACCGGGACAGGGACAATGAGCAGTTCTTC.

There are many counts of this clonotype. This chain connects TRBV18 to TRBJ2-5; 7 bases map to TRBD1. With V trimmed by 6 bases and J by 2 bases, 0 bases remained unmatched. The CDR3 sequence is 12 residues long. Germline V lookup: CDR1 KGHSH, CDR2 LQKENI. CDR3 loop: CASSGQQETQYF. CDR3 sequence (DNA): TGTGCCAGCTCGGGACAGCAAGAGACCCAGTACTTC.

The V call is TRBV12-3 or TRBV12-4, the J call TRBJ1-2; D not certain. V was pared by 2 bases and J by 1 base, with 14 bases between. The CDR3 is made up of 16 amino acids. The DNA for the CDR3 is TGTGCCAGCAGTTTAAGAAGAGCTAGTTTTAACTATGGCTACACCTTC. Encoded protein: CASSLRRASFNYGYTF.

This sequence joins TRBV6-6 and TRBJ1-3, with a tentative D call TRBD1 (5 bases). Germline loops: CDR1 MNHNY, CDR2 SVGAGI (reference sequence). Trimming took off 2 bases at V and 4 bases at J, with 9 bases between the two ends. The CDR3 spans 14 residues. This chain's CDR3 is CASSYAQAGNTIYF. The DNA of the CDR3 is TGTGCCAGCAGTTACGCACAGGCAGGAAACACCATATATTTT.

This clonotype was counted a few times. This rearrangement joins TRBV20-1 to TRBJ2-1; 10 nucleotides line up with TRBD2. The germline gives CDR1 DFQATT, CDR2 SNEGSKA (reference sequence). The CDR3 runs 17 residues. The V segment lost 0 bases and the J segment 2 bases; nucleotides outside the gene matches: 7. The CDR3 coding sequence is TGCAGTGCTAGAGATAGGCCTAGCGGGAGTCCCTACAATGAGCAGTTCTTC. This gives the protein CSARDRPSGSPYNEQFF.

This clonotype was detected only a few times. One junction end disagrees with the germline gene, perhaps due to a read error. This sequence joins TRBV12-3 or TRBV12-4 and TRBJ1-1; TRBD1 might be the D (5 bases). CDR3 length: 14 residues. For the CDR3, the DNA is TGTGCCAGCAGTTTGGGGCAGGTGAACTCTGAAGCTTTCTTT. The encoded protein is CASSLGQVNSEAFF.

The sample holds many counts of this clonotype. CDR3 DNA: TGTGCCAGCAGCTGGCGAGATGAAAAACTGTTTTTT. Encoded protein: CASSWRDEKLFF. This chain links TRBV5-4 with TRBJ1-4; no clear D. V shed 3 bases and J shed 6 bases, with 6 bases lying between them. Looked up from germline, CDR1 is SGHNT and CDR2 is YYREEE (reference sequence). CDR3 size: 12 residues.